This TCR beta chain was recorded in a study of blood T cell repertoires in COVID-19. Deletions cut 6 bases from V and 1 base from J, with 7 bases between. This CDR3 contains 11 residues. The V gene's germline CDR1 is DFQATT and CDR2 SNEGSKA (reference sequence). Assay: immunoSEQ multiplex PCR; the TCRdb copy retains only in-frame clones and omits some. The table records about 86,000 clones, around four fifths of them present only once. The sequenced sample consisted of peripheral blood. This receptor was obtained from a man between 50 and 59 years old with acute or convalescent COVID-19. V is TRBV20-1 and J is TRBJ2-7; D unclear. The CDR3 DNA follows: TGCAGTGCCCCTCTATCCTACGAGCAGTACTTC. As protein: CSAPLSYEQYF.